The entry below gives a single TCR beta chain sequence along with its context. Antigen specificity is unknown. CDR3 length equals 14 residues. V was trimmed by 3 bases and J by 6 bases, leaving 14 bases between them. The germline V gene encodes CDR1 SGHRS and CDR2 YFSETQ. The data originate from a study of T cells in localized non-small cell lung cancer. Findings of the study overall: The tumor had only one region sequenced, so heterogeneity remains possible. Appearing in adjacent lung were a median approximately 57 of the top 100 tumor clones. Uninvolved adjacent lung showed the highest T cell clonality, exceeding tumor.

Sequencing was performed with immunoSEQ multiplex PCR; in TCRdb, only in-frame clones are kept and a portion is missing. Of about 11,000 clones in the sample, 29% were seen once. The source material was lung tumor tissue, sampled before any cancer treatment. This receptor was taken from a man aged 40-75 years with stage I lung adenocarcinoma. The gene calls are TRBV5-1 and TRBJ2-3, with D maybe TRBD1 (6 bases). As DNA, the CDR3 is TGCGCCAGCAGCTGGACGACAGGCTCGGATACGCAGTATTTT. It encodes CASSWTTGSDTQYF.